The 22 T cell receptor beta chains in this list originate from one sample, sequenced in a study of OX40 agonist ivuxolimab in advanced cancers. Assay: immunoSEQ multiplex PCR; the TCRdb copy retains only in-frame clones and omits some. Of 45,000 to 75,000 clones in the sample, about 85% were seen once. The sequencing used CD4+ or CD8+ T cells sorted from blood, collected in a trial of the OX40 agonist ivuxolimab. These receptors all come from an adult with an advanced solid tumor such as melanoma, head and neck, liver or kidney cancer.

This clone appeared a few times. The CDR3 here is CASSQEKQGKTEAFF. The CDR3 DNA sequence: TGCGCCAGCAGCCAAGAAAAACAGGGAAAAACTGAAGCTTTCTTT. V is TRBV4-1 and J is TRBJ1-1, with D perhaps TRBD1 (6 bases). The CDR3 has 15 amino acids. V was shortened by 0 bases and J by 5 bases, with 13 bases between the two germline ends. Germline V gives CDR1 MGHRA, CDR2 YSYEKL.

This clone was detected only a few times. This rearrangement joins TRBV6-1 to TRBJ1-1; D call uncertain. This CDR3 is built from 14 residues. The germline gives CDR1 MNHNS, CDR2 SASEGT. Trimming shortened V by 4 bases and J by 4 bases, and 13 bases separated the two germline ends. The CDR3 DNA sequence: TGTGCCAGCAGTGTAACAACCACTAGCACTGAAGCTTTCTTT. The encoded protein is CASSVTTTSTEAFF.

The rearrangement uses TRBV6-5 and TRBJ2-3, with D uncertain. Germline CDR1 and CDR2: MNHEY and SVGAGI. The CDR3 is 16 residues long. Trimming pared 4 bases from V and 0 bases from J, leaving 14 bases between. CDR3: CASSSSGFRSTDTQYF. For the CDR3, the DNA is TGTGCCAGCAGTTCCTCCGGGTTCAGAAGCACAGATACGCAGTATTTT.

V and J are TRBV6-4 and TRBJ2-6, with 10 bases that match TRBD1. The V gene end was trimmed by 6 bases and the J gene end by 3 bases; junction bases not matched to a gene: 5. The CDR3 consists of 16 residues. CDR1 is MRHNA, CDR2 SNTAGT, per germline. DNA of the CDR3: TGTGCCAGCAGCGGGACAGGGGTTGATGGGGCCAACGTCCTGACTTTC. Translation gives CASSGTGVDGANVLTF.

This clone showed up just a few times. The chain joins TRBV6-5 to TRBJ2-3, with D unclear. Germline CDR1 is MNHEY and CDR2 is SVGAGI. V lost 7 bases and J 5 bases, leaving 10 bases between the germline ends. CDR3 length: 12 residues. CDR3 sequence (DNA): TGTGCCAGCAAAACTCCGCAAGATACGCAGTATTTT. It translates to CASKTPQDTQYF.

The chain couples TRBV12-5 to TRBJ2-3, with D hard to call. From germline, CDR1 is LGHNT and CDR2 FRNRAP. V lost 3 bases and J 3 bases, leaving 22 bases between the germline ends. This CDR3 has 18 residues. The CDR3 reads CASGFTPSPLPVTDTQYF. The CDR3 bases are TGTGCTAGTGGTTTTACCCCCTCCCCCCTCCCAGTGACAGATACGCAGTATTTT.

The chain is built from TRBV6-1 and TRBJ2-7; the D gene is possibly TRBD1 (6 bases). V lost 8 bases to trimming and J lost 2 bases, with 19 bases between them. The CDR3 consists of 15 residues. CDR1 is MNHNS, CDR2 SASEGT, per germline. As DNA, the CDR3 is TGTGCCAGCTCCAGAAAGAGGCCAGGGGCCTACGAGCAGTACTTC. Its protein product is CASSRKRPGAYEQYF.

The V gene is TRBV10-3, the J gene TRBJ2-7; TRBD1 agrees at 11 bases. J lost 4 bases, V lost 10 bases, and 15 bases had no gene match. The germline CDR1 and CDR2 sequences are ENHRY and SYGVKD. The CDR3 totals 16 residues. The CDR3 nucleotides are TGTGCCACAGGACAGGGGGCGTCCCCCGTTTGGTACGAGCAGTACTTC. Translation gives CATGQGASPVWYEQYF.

The CDR3 protein is CASSTGQGQETQYF. The DNA of the CDR3 is TGTGCCAGCAGCACGGGACAGGGCCAAGAGACCCAGTACTTC. The chain uses TRBV11-1 and TRBJ2-5, with TRBD1 identical over 9 bases. Germline loops: CDR1 SGHAT, CDR2 FQDESV (reference sequence). The CDR3 sequence is 14 residues long. Trimming at V came to 5 bases and at J to 1 base, leaving 2 bases not matched to a gene.

The chain links TRBV4-2 to TRBJ1-1, with 7 bases fitting TRBD1. V was clipped by 4 bases and J by 7 bases; unmatched bases: 15. The V gene's germline CDR1 is LGHNA and CDR2 YNFKEQ. The CDR3 sequence is 16 residues long. CDR3 DNA sequence: TGTGCCAGCAGCCGCCCCACAGGGGCGAGGACTAGTGAAGCTTTCTTT. It specifies CASSRPTGARTSEAFF.

The V call is TRBV19, the J call TRBJ2-3, with unresolved D. V was shortened by 3 bases and J by 2 bases, with 3 bases between the two germline ends. Germline CDR1 LNHDA, CDR2 SQIVND (reference sequence). This CDR3 is 12 amino acids long. CDR3 in DNA: TGTGCCAGTAGTATGGTCACAGATACGCAGTATTTT. This gives the protein CASSMVTDTQYF.

The rearrangement uses TRBV7-8 and TRBJ2-7; D call uncertain. The CDR3 spans 15 residues. Deletions cut 6 bases from V and 2 bases from J, with 17 bases between. The germline gives CDR1 SGHVS, CDR2 FQNEAQ. The CDR3 protein is CASREQRASTYEQYF. The CDR3 coding sequence is TGTGCCAGCAGGGAGCAACGGGCCAGTACCTACGAGCAGTACTTC.

The J gene is TRBJ1-5, the V gene TRBV9; TRBD1 matches at 7 bases. CDR1 is SGDLS, CDR2 YYNGEE, per germline. CDR3 size: 14 residues. V lost 4 bases, J lost 2 bases, and 3 bases stayed unmatched. CDR3 DNA: TGTGCCAGCAGCCTAGGGACAGGCAATCAGCCCCAGCATTTT. This gives the protein CASSLGTGNQPQHF.

The rearrangement uses TRBV30 and TRBJ2-7; 10 bases line up with TRBD2. Germline CDR1 and CDR2: GTSNPN and SVGIG (reference sequence). J lost 5 bases, V lost 3 bases, and 10 bases had no gene match. The CDR3 loop spans 15 amino acids. The CDR3 protein is CAWSLASGGTDEQYF. DNA for the CDR3: TGTGCCTGGAGCTTGGCTAGCGGGGGTACGGACGAGCAGTACTTC.

The chain carries TRBV2 and TRBJ2-1; D not certain. The CDR3 consists of 11 residues. Germline V CDR1 and CDR2: SNHLY, FYNNEI. V lost 2 bases to trimming and J lost 10 bases, with 6 bases between them. CDR3 nucleotide sequence: TGTGCCAGCAGTGAAAGGTCAGAGCAGTTCTTC. Protein: CASSERSEQFF.

CDR3 in amino acids: CAWETGVVETQYF. CDR3 sequence (DNA): TGTGCCTGGGAAACGGGGGTCGTAGAGACCCAGTACTTC. J is TRBJ2-5 and V is TRBV30; a weak D match, TRBD2 (6 bases). CDR3 length: 13 residues. Trimming took 5 bases from V and 4 from J, leaving 14 bases between them. CDR1 and CDR2 from the germline V gene are GTSNPN and SVGIG (reference sequence).

V gene TRBV7-2 combines with J gene TRBJ1-2; D gene unclear. The germline V gene encodes CDR1 SGHTA and CDR2 FQGNSA. The CDR3 is 14 residues long. Trimming pared 2 bases from V and 7 bases from J, leaving 14 bases between. CDR3 nucleotide sequence: TGTGCCAGCAGCTTAATCTCCCCAAAGGCTGGCTACACCTTC. Residues: CASSLISPKAGYTF.

Only a few counts were recorded for this clone. J is TRBJ2-3 and V is TRBV5-4, with 7 nucleotides matching TRBD2. The ends lost 5 bases at V and 2 bases at J; junction bases unmatched: 14. The CDR3 contains 17 residues. Germline values: CDR1 SGHNT, CDR2 YYREEE (reference sequence). The CDR3 is CASRPSFSGTVTDTQYF. The CDR3 bases are TGTGCCAGCAGGCCCAGTTTCAGCGGGACCGTCACAGATACGCAGTATTTT.

Concerning this clone itself: At one end, the junction sequence differs from germline, possibly due to a read error. The rearrangement joins TRBV15 to TRBJ1-4; no reliable D call. Germline CDR1 LNHNV, CDR2 YYDKDF (reference sequence). The CDR3 contains 15 residues. CDR3 region: CAASRPGPLQEKLFF. The CDR3 DNA reads as TGTGCCGCCAGCAGACCGGGCCCCCTGCAAGAAAAACTGTTTTTT.

The chain employs TRBV10-3 and TRBJ2-7; D call uncertain. This CDR3 is built from 12 residues. V lost 6 bases, J lost 6 bases, and 12 bases lay in between. Germline loops: CDR1 ENHRY, CDR2 SYGVKD. CDR3 bases: TGTGCCATCAGGGTAGTCCCGGGCGAGCAGTACTTC. Translating gives CAIRVVPGEQYF.

The rearrangement links TRBV18 to TRBJ2-5; a possible D gene is TRBD2 (6 bases). CDR1 and CDR2 from the germline V gene are KGHSH and LQKENI. The CDR3 extends over 14 amino acids. V lost 0 bases, J lost 5 bases, and 10 bases lay in between. DNA for the CDR3: TGTGCCAGCTCACCACCGGGGGGTGCGGAGACCCAGTACTTC. This gives the protein CASSPPGGAETQYF.

The rearrangement links TRBV5-1 to TRBJ2-1, with 12 bases fitting TRBD2. V gave up 5 bases and J gave up 7 bases; unmatched junction bases: 13. Germline-derived CDR1 and CDR2 are SGHRS and YFSETQ. The CDR3 is 17 amino acids. The CDR3 sequence: CASSPGWLAGGSNEQFF. DNA of the CDR3: TGCGCCAGCAGTCCGGGGTGGCTAGCGGGAGGGTCGAATGAGCAGTTCTTC.